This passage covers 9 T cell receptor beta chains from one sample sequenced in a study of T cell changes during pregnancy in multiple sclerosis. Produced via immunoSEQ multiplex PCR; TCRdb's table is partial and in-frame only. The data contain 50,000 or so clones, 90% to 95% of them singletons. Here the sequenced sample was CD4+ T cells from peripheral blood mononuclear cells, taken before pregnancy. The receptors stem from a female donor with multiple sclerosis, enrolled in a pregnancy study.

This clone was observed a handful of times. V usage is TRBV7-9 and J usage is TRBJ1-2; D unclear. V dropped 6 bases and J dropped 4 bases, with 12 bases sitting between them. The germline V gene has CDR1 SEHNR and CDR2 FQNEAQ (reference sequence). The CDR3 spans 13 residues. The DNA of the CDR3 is TGTGCCAGCAGTTATCAGAGGCCCTATGGCTACACCTTC. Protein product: CASSYQRPYGYTF. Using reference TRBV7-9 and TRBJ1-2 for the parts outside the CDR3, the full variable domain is DTGVSQNPRHKITKRGQNVTFRCDPISEHNRLYWYRQTLGQGPEFLTYFQNEAQLEKSRLLSDRFSAERPKGSFSTLEIQRTEQGDSAMYLCASSYQRPYGYTFGSGTRLTVV.

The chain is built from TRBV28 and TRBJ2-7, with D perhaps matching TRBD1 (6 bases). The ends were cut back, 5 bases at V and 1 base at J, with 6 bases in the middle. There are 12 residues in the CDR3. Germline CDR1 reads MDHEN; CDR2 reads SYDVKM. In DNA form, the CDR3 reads TGTGCCAGCAGTCAGGGGTCCTACGAGCAGTACTTC. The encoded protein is CASSQGSYEQYF.

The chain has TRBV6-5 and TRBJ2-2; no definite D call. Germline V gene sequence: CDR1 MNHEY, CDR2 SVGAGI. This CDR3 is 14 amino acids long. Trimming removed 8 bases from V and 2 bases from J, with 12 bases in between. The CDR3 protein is CASDRSVNTGELFF. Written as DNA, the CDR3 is TGTGCCAGCGATAGAAGCGTAAACACCGGGGAGCTGTTTTTT.

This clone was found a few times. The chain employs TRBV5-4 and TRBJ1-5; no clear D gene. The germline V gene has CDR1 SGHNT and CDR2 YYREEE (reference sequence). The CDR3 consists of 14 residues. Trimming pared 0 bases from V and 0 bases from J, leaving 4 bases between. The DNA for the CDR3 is TGTGCCAGCAGCTTGGGCGGTAGCAATCAGCCCCAGCATTTT. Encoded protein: CASSLGGSNQPQHF.

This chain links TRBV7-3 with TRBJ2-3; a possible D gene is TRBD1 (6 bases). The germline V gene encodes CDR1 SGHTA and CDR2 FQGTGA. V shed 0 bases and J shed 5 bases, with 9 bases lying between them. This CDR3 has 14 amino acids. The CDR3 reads CASSLTLGGDTQYF. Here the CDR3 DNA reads TGTGCCAGCAGCTTAACGTTAGGGGGAGATACGCAGTATTTT.

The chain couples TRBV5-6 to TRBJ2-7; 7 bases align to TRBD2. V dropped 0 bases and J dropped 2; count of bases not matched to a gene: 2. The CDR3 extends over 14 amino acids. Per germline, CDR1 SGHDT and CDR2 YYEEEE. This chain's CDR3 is CASSLGGGTYEQYF. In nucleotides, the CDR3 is TGTGCCAGCAGCTTGGGCGGGGGAACCTACGAGCAGTACTTC.

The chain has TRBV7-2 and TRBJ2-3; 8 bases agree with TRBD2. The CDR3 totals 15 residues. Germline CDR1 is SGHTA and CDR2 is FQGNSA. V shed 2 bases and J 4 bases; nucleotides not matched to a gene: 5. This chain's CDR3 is CASSLFGTSSDTQYF. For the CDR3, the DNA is TGTGCCAGCAGCTTATTCGGGACTAGTTCAGATACGCAGTATTTT.

Here the CDR3 DNA reads TGTGCCAGCGCGTCTAGCGGGAGCTACAATGAGCAGTTCTTC. Translation gives CASASSGSYNEQFF. This sequence joins TRBV28 and TRBJ2-1, with 10 bases that match TRBD2. The CDR3 covers 14 residues. Germline loops: CDR1 MDHEN, CDR2 SYDVKM. V lost 8 bases to trimming and J lost 3 bases; unmatched junction nucleotides: 4.

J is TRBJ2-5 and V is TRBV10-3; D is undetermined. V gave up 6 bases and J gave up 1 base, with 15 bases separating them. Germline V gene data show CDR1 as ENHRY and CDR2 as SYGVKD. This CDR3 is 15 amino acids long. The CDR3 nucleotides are TGTGCCATCAGCCCGGCTAGAGAGGCCCAAGAGACCCAGTACTTC. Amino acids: CAISPAREAQETQYF.